This T cell receptor (beta chain) is from a study of blood T cell repertoires in COVID-19. V gave up 7 bases and J gave up 4 bases, with 19 bases separating them. Germline CDR1 reads MDHEN; CDR2 reads SYDVKM. The length of the CDR3 is 15 residues. Enrolment of Seattle patients took place during active infection, and they were followed longitudinally. Some clones are missing from TCRdb's copy, which holds only in-frame ones; the method was immunoSEQ multiplex PCR. The sample carries roughly 160,000 clones, approximately 87% recorded once. This sequence originates from an older woman with COVID-19, enrolled during active disease. The material sequenced was peripheral blood. The chain recombines TRBV28 with TRBJ1-2; weak D call: TRBD1 (5 bases). For the CDR3, the DNA is TGTGCCAGCACCCTGGGGGGAGTTGTTAGCTATGGCTACACCTTC. Translated, it gives CASTLGGVVSYGYTF.